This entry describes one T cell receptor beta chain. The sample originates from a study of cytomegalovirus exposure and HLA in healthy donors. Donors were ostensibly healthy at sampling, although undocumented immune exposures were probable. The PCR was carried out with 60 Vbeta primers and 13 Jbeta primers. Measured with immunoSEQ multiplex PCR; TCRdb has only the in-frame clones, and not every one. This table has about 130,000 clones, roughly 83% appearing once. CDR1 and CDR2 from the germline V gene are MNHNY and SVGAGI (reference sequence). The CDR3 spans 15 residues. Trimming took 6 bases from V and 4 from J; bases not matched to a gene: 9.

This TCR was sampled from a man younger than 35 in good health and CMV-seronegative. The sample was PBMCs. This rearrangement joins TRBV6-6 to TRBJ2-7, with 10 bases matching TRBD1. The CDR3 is CASSRGQGQGYEQYV. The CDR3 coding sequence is TGTGCCAGCAGCCGGGGACAGGGGCAGGGGTACGAGCAGTACGTC.